The T cell receptor (beta chain) described here comes from a study of cytomegalovirus exposure and HLA in healthy donors. Study in general: From 150 million to 200 million T cells, an earlier analysis saw roughly 110 million unique TCR beta sequences. Findings and caveats of the study: Through in vitro validation, three CMV-associated chains were shown to be specific for CMV antigens.

The PCR employed 60 Vbeta primers together with 13 Jbeta primers. Profiled with immunoSEQ multiplex PCR; TCRdb holds only in-frame clones, not every one. The data show approximately 190,000 clones, over 70% seen once. This clone was seen more than once but under ten times. No antigen is known for it. Healthy bone marrow donors supplied every sample. Donors showed nominal health when sampled, although they likely had unrecorded immune exposures. The germline V gene has CDR1 SGHRS and CDR2 YFSETQ. Trimming removed 4 bases from V and 5 bases from J; junction bases left unmatched: 6. The CDR3 is made up of 15 amino acids.

The source is a woman aged 18-35 years in good health and CMV-seropositive. Source material: PBMCs. The chain recombines TRBV5-1 with TRBJ2-5; 12 bases fit TRBD2. In DNA form, the CDR3 reads TGCGCCAGCAGCACGGGACTAGCGGGCCCGGAGACCCAGTACTTC. It specifies CASSTGLAGPETQYF.